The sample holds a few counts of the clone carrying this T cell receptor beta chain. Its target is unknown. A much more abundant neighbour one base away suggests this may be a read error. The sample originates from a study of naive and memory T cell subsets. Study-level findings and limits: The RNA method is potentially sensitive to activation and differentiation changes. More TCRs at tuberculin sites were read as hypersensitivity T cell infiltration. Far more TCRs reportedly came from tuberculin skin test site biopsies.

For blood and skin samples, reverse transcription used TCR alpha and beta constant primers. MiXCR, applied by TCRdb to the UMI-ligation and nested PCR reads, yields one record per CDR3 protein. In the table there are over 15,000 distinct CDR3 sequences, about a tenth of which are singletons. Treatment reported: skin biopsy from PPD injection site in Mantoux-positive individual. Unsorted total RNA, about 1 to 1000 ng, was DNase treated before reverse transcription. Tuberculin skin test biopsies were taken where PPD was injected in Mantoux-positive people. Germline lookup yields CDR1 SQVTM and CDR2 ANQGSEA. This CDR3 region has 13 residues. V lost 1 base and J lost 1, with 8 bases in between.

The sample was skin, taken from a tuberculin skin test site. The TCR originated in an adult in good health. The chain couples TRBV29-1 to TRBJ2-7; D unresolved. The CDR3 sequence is CSVEVHRSYEQYF. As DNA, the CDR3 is TGCAGCGTTGAAGTGCACCGGTCCTACGAGCAGTACTTC.